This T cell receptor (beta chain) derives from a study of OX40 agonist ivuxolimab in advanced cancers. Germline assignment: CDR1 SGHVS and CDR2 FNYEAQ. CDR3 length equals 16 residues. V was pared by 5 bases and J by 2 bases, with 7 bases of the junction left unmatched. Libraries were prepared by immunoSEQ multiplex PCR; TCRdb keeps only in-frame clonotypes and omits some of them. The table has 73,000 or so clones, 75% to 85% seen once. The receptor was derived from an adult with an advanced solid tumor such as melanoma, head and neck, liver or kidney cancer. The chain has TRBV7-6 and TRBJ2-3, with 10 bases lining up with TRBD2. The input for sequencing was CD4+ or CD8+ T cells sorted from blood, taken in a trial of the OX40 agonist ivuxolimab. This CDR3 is CASSPRLAGFTDTQYF. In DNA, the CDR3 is TGTGCCAGCAGCCCCCGACTAGCGGGTTTCACAGATACGCAGTATTTT.